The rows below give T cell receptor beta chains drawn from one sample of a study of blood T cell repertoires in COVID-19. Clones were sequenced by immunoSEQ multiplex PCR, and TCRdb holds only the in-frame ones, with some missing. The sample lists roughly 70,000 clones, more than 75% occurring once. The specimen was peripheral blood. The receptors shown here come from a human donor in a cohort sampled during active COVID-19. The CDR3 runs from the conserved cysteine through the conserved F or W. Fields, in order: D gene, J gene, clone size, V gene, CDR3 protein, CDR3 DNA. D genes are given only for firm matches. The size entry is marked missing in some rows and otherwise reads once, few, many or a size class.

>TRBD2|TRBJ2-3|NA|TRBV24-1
CATSDPTSGRDSSTDTQYF
TGTGCCACCAGTGATCCGACTAGCGGGAGAGATTCTAGCACAGATACGCAGTATTTT
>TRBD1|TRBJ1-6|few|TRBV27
CASRAGQNNSPLHF
TGTGCCAGCAGGGCGGGACAGAATAATTCACCCCTCCACTTT
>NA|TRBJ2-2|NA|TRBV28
CASSPGHMNTGELFF
TGTGCCAGCAGTCCCGGACATATGAACACCGGGGAGCTGTTTTTT
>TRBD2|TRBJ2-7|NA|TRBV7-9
CASSAGLDYEQYF
TGTGCCAGCAGCGCAGGACTAGACTACGAGCAGTACTTC
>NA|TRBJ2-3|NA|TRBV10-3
CAISGGDTQYF
TGTGCCATCAGTGGAGGGGATACGCAGTATTTT
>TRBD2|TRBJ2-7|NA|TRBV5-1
CASSLNSGREATYEQYF
TGCGCCAGCAGCTTAAATAGCGGGAGGGAAGCGACCTACGAGCAGTACTTC
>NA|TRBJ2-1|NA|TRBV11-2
CASSSLGAATYNEQFF
TGTGCCAGCAGCTCCCTAGGGGCGGCCACCTACAATGAGCAGTTCTTC
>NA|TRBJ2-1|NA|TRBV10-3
CAIRRELYNEQFF
TGTGCCATCCGGAGGGAGCTATACAATGAGCAGTTCTTC
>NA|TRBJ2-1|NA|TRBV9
CASSVTTTSNNEQFF
TGTGCCAGCAGCGTTACTACGACCTCGAACAATGAGCAGTTCTTC
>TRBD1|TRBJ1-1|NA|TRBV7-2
CASSLPNQGGKAFF
TGTGCCAGCAGCCTCCCCAACCAGGGGGGAAAAGCTTTCTTT
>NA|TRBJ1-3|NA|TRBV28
CASIPSWGGTGNTIYF
TGTGCCAGCATCCCTTCCTGGGGGGGTACCGGAAACACCATATATTTT
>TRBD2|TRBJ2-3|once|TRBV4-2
CASSQDPLAGNTDTQYF
TGTGCCAGCAGCCAAGACCCACTAGCGGGTAACACAGATACGCAGTATTTT
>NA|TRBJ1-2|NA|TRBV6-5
CASSYRAGVDYGYTF
TGTGCCAGCAGTTACCGGGCAGGGGTCGACTATGGCTACACCTTC
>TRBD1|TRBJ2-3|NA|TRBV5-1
CASSQGQDTDTQYF
TGCGCCAGCAGCCAGGGACAGGACACAGATACGCAGTATTTT
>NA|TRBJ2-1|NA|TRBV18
CASSPWGPNEQFF
TGTGCCAGCTCACCATGGGGGCCCAATGAGCAGTTCTTC
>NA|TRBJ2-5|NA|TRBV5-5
CASSLGQSLIQETQYF
TGTGCCAGCAGCTTGGGACAGAGCTTGATTCAAGAGACCCAGTACTTC
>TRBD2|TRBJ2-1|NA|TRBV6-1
CASSGRLAESYNEQFF
TGTGCCAGCAGTGGCCGACTAGCGGAGTCCTACAATGAGCAGTTCTTC
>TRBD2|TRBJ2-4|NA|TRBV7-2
CASSPRASGNIQYF
TGTGCCAGCAGCCCCCGGGCTAGCGGAAACATTCAGTACTTC
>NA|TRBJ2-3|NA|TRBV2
CASSDSVRLSTDTQYF
TGTGCCAGCAGTGATTCGGTGAGGTTAAGCACAGATACGCAGTATTTT
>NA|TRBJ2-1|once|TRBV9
CASSPLYNEQFF
TGTGCCAGCAGCCCCCTTTACAATGAGCAGTTCTTC
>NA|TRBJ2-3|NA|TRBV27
CASSLGPKDTQYF
TGTGCCAGCAGTTTAGGCCCCAAGGATACGCAGTATTTT
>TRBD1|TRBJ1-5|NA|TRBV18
CASSPDRGNQPQHF
TGTGCCAGCTCACCGGACAGGGGTAATCAGCCCCAGCATTTT
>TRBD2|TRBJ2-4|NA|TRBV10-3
CAISETSVPAKNIQYF
TGTGCCATCAGTGAGACTAGCGTCCCGGCCAAAAACATTCAGTACTTC
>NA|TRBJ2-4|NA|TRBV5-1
CASSFGGAAKNIQYF
TGCGCCAGCAGCTTTGGCGGGGCAGCCAAAAACATTCAGTACTTC
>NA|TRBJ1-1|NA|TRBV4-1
CASSQETGLTEAFF
TGCGCCAGCAGCCAGGAAACAGGGCTTACTGAAGCTTTCTTT
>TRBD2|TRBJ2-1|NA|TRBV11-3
CASSAETSGYNEQFF
TGTGCCAGCAGCGCTGAGACTAGCGGCTACAATGAGCAGTTCTTC
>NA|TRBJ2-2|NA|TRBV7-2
CASSFGSGLGGELFF
TGTGCCAGCAGCTTTGGGTCAGGGCTTGGCGGGGAGCTGTTTTTT
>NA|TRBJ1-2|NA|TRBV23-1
CASSQSGWRWAYGYTF
TGCGCCAGCAGTCAATCAGGGTGGAGGTGGGCCTATGGCTACACCTTC
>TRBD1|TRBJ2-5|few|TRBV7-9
CASSLVVGQKETQYF
TGTGCCAGCAGCTTAGTGGTGGGACAGAAAGAGACCCAGTACTTC